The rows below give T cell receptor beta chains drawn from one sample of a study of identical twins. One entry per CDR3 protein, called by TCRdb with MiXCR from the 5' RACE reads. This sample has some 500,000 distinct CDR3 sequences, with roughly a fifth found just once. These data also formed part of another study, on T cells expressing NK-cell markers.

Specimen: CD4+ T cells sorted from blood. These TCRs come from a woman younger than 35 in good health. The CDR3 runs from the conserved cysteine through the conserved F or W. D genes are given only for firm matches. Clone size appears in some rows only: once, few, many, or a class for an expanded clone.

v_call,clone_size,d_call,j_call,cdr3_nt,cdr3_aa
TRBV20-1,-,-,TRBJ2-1,TGCAGTGCTAGAGCCCAGGGGAGGGGCAATGAGCAGTTCTTC,CSARAQGRGNEQFF
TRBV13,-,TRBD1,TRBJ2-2,TGTGCCAGCAGCTTGAAGGGGACAGAGGTAGTCACCGGGGAGCTGTTTTTT,CASSLKGTEVVTGELFF
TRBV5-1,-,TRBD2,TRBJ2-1,TGCGCCAGCAGCTTGGGGACTAGCGGGGGAGGCTACAAGTACAATGAGCAGTTCTTC,CASSLGTSGGGYKYNEQFF
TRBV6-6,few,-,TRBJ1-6,TGTGCCAGCAGCCCTCAGAATTCACCCCTCCACTTT,CASSPQNSPLHF
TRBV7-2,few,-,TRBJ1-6,TGTGCCACCACGCCACAGGGTGGGTCACCCCTCCACTTT,CATTPQGGSPLHF
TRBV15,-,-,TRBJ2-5,TGTGCCACCAGCAGATTTATCGCCGTGAAGGAGACCCAGTACTTC,CATSRFIAVKETQYF
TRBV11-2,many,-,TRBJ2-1,TGTGCCAGCAGCCTAGGGCCGTCGAGCTCCTACAATGAGCAGTTCTTC,CASSLGPSSSYNEQFF
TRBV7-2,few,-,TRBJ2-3,TGTGCCAGCAGCTTAGCCCTACTAGGAGGTCTCTCAGATACGCAGTATTTT,CASSLALLGGLSDTQYF
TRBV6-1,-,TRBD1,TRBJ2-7,TGTGCCAGCAGGAATCGGGACAGGGGAGCGGACGAGCAGTACTTC,CASRNRDRGADEQYF
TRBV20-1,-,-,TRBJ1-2,TGCAGTGCTGCCACAGGGAACTCTGGCTACACCTTC,CSAATGNSGYTF
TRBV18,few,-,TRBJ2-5,TGTGCCAGCTCACCGACTCCGCGCGGCCAAGAGACCCAGTACTTC,CASSPTPRGQETQYF
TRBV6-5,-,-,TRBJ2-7,TGTGCCAGCAGTTCCTCCACCAGGGTTGTGTACGAGCAGTACTTC,CASSSSTRVVYEQYF
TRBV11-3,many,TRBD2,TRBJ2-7,TGTGCCAGCAGCTGGGGACTAGCGGCCTACGAGCAGTACTTC,CASSWGLAAYEQYF
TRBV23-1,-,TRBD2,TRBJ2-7,TGCGCCAGCAGTCCCCGGGGGGACTTATCCTACGAGCAGTACTTC,CASSPRGDLSYEQYF
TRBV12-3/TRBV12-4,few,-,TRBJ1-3,TGTGCCACCGAGTTCTGGGGTGAAAACACCATATATTTT,CATEFWGENTIYF
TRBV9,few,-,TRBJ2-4,TGTGCCAGCAGCGGTAGCCTCTCCGGGAGCATTCAGTACTTC,CASSGSLSGSIQYF
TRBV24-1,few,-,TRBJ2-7,TGTGCCACCAGCCGGTTATCTGGCTCCTACGAGCAGTACTTC,CATSRLSGSYEQYF
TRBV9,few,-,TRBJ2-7,TGTGCCAGCAGCGTGTCACCCCGCCTGGGAGGGGGTTACGAGCAGTACTTC,CASSVSPRLGGGYEQYF
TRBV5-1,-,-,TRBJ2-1,TGCGCCAGCAGCTTGGCCACGGACCGGACTATCAATGAGCAGTTCTTC,CASSLATDRTINEQFF
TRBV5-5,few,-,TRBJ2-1,TGTGCCAGCAGCTTGTCCGAGCGGGCGCCCTCCTACAATGAGCAGTTCTTC,CASSLSERAPSYNEQFF
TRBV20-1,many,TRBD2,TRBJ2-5,TGCAGTGCTGGCCTTTGGCGGGGGGAACAAGAGACCCAGTACTTC,CSAGLWRGEQETQYF
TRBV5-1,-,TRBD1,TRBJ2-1,TGCGCCAGCAGCCTTGGGACAGGCAGGGGGGATGAGCAGTTCTTC,CASSLGTGRGDEQFF
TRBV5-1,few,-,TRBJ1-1,TGCGCCAGCAGCGTCGACAGGTTGAACACTGAAGCTTTCTTT,CASSVDRLNTEAFF
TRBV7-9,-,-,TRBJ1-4,TGTGCCAGCAGCTCGGAGGGCCTCCATGAAAAACTGTTTTTT,CASSSEGLHEKLFF
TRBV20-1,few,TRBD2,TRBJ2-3,TGCAGTGCTTACGCTCCGGGACTAGCGGGACCATTGGGGGCCACAGATACGCAGTATTTT,CSAYAPGLAGPLGATDTQYF
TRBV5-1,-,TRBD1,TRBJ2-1,TGCGCCAGCAGCTCCGGACAGGTATACAATGAGCAGTTCTTC,CASSSGQVYNEQFF
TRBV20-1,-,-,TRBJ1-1,TGCAGTGCTAGCGGGGTGGAGAACACTGAAGCTTTCTTT,CSASGVENTEAFF
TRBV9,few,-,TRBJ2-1,TGTGCCAGCAGCGTAGACCCGGGTTCGATAAACAATGAGCAGTTCTTC,CASSVDPGSINNEQFF
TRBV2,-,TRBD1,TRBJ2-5,TGTGCCAGCAGCCTGGACAGGGGGACGACGGAGACCCAGTACTTC,CASSLDRGTTETQYF
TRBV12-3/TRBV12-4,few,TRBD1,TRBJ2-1,TGTGCCAGCAGCTCCGGGACAGGGGGCCGTGAGCAGTTCTTC,CASSSGTGGREQFF
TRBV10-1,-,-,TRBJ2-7,TGCGCCAGCAGTGATTCCGATCTGGGGCGCTCCTACGAGCAGTACTTC,CASSDSDLGRSYEQYF
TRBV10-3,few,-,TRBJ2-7,TGTGCCATCAGTGTCCAGGAAGAGCAGTACTTC,CAISVQEEQYF
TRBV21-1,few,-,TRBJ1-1,TGTGCCAGCAGCTTAGACAGGGGGAGGCCTGAAGCTTTCTTT,CASSLDRGRPEAFF
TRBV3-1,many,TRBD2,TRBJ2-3,TGTGCCAGCAGCGATAGCGGGAGGGCCACAGATACGCAGTATTTT,CASSDSGRATDTQYF
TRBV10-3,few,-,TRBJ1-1,TGTGCCATCAGTGAACGGGACACTGAAGCTTTCTTT,CAISERDTEAFF
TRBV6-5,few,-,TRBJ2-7,TGTGCCAGCAGTTACATCGAGGGAAGCTACGAGCAGTACTTC,CASSYIEGSYEQYF
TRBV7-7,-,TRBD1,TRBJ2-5,TGTGCCAGCAGCTTAGGGGGCACAGGGGGCCGGGGTGAGACCCAGTACTTC,CASSLGGTGGRGETQYF
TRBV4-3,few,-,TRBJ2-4,TGCGCCAGCAGCCAAGAGCCACTAGCCAAAAACATTCAGTACTTC,CASSQEPLAKNIQYF
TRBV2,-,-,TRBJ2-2,TGTGCCAGCAGTGAACACGGACCGGCGAACACCGGGGAGCTGTTTTTT,CASSEHGPANTGELFF
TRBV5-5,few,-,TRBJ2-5,TGTGCCAGCAGCTTCTCTACGTGGGAGACCCAGTACTTC,CASSFSTWETQYF